The entry below gives a single T cell receptor beta chain sequence along with its context. Produced via immunoSEQ multiplex PCR; TCRdb's table is partial and in-frame only. The table has 150,000 to 200,000 clones, 85% to 95% seen once. The sample comes from a study of T cell responses to AZD1222 COVID-19 vaccine. The ends lost 4 bases at V and 6 bases at J; junction bases unmatched: 3. This CDR3 region has 13 residues. Germline assignment: CDR1 SGHTA and CDR2 FQGNSA. This rearrangement joins TRBV7-2 to TRBJ1-5, with 7 bases matching TRBD1. The TCR sequence derives from an adult in good health. The specimen was peripheral blood, collected on day 0 of AZD1222 vaccination. CDR3 DNA: TGTGCCAGCAGCTCCAGGGGGAGTCAGCCCCAGCATTTT. This codes for CASSSRGSQPQHF.